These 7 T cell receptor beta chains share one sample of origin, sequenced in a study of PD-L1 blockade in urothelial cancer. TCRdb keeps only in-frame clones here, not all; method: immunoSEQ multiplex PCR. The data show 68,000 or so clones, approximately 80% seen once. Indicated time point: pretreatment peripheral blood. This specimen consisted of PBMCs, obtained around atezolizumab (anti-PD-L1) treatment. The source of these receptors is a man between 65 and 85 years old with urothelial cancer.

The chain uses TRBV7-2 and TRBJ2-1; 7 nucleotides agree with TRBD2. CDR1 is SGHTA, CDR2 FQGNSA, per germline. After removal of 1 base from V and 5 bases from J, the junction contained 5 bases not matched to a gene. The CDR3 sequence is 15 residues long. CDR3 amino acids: CASSLGAGTNNEQFF. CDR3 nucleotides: TGTGCCAGCAGCTTAGGGGCCGGGACTAACAATGAGCAGTTCTTC.

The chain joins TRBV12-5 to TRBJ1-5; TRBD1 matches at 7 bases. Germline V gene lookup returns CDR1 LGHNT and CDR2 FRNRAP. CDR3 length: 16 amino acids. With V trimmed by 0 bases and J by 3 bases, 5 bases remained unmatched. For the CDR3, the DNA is TGTGCTAGTGGTTTGGTACGGCAGGGGGACAATCAGCCCCAGCATTTT. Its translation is CASGLVRQGDNQPQHF.

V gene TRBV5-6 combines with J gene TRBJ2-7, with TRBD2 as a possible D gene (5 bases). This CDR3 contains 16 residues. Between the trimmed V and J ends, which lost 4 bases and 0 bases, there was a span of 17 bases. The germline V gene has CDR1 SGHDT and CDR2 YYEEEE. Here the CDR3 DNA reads TGTGCCAGCAGCCCCGACTACGAATCCCGCTCCTACGAGCAGTACTTC. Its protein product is CASSPDYESRSYEQYF.

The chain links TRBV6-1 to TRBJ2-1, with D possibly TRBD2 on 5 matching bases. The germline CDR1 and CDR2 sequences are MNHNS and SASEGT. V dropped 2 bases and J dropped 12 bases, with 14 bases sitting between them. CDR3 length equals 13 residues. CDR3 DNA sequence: TGTGCCAGCAGTGAAAAGGACTCCTCATGGCAGTTCTTC. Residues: CASSEKDSSWQFF.

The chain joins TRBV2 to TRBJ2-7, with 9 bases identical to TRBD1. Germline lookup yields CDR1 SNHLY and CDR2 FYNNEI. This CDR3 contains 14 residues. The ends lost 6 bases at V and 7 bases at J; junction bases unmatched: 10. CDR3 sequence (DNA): TGTGCCAGCAGCTATCGGGACAGGGTGGGAGAGCAGTACTTC. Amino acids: CASSYRDRVGEQYF.

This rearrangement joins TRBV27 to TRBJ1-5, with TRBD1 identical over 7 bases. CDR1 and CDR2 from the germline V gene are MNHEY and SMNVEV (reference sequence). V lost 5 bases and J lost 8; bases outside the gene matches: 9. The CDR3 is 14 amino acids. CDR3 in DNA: TGTGCCAGCAGTGTCGACAGGGTTATTGAGCCCCAGCATTTT. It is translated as CASSVDRVIEPQHF.

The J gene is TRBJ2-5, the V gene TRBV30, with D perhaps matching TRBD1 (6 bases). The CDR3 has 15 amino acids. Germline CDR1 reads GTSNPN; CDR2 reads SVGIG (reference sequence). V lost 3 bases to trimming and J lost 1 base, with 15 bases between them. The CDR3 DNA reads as TGTGCCTGGAGGAACAGGGCTGGGGGCCAAGAGACCCAGTACTTC. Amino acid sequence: CAWRNRAGGQETQYF.